This record concerns one T cell receptor (beta chain) sequence. What it binds is unknown. The junction had 8 bases not matched to a gene; V was cut back by 4 bases and J by 5 bases. CDR1 SGHDN and CDR2 FVKESK come from the germline V gene. This CDR3 comprises 15 residues. The data derive from a study of beta chain features in type 1 diabetes. The authors sorted CD4+ naive, central memory, regulatory and stem cell-like memory cells via CD45RO/CCR7/CD25/CD127/CD95/CD27. Whole-study findings and limits: Within each of all four CD4+ subsets, Type 1 diabetes patients had TCRB CDR3s that were moderately but significantly shorter.

Expressed TCRB transcripts got sequenced, as all isolated RNA was reverse transcribed. TCRdb's copy holds only in-frame clones and misses some; the assay was immunoSEQ multiplex PCR. The sample lists about 260,000 clones, roughly 20% occurring once. The sample was naive CD4+ T cells from blood. The rearrangement links TRBV14 to TRBJ2-1; 7 bases line up with TRBD1. The receptor was isolated from a middle-aged woman with type 1 diabetes. The CDR3 sequence is CASSLRGSGHNEQFF. The CDR3 DNA follows: TGTGCCAGCAGCCTCAGGGGGTCTGGGCACAATGAGCAGTTCTTC.